This T cell receptor beta chain was identified during a study of blood T cell repertoires in COVID-19. The Seattle patients joined while their infection was active and were tracked longitudinally afterward. With 5 bases clipped from V and 5 bases from J, the junction kept 0 bases outside the gene matches. There are 13 residues in the CDR3. Germline CDR1 is GTSNPN and CDR2 is SVGIG (reference sequence). Using immunoSEQ multiplex PCR, the repertoire was profiled, and TCRdb retains in-frame clones only, with some absent. The profile shows some 80,000 clones, approximately 85% of them singletons. The J gene is TRBJ1-6, the V gene TRBV30, with 10 bases that match TRBD1. The receptor comes from a man aged 45-65 years with COVID-19, enrolled during active disease. The sample was peripheral blood. CDR3 DNA sequence: TGTGCCTGGGGGACAGGGGATAATTCACCCCTCCACTTT. It codes for CAWGTGDNSPLHF.